The rows below give T cell receptor beta chains drawn from one sample of a study of blood T cell repertoires in COVID-19. Clones were read by immunoSEQ multiplex PCR, and TCRdb kept only the in-frame ones, dropping some. Of around 200,000 clones in the sample, approximately 75% are singletons; the top ten hold about 9%. The sequenced sample was PBMCs or T cells enriched from blood (not recorded which). These receptor sequences come from a middle-aged man who had recovered from COVID-19. The CDR3 runs from the conserved cysteine through the conserved F or W.

v_call	cdr3_aa
TRBV5-1	CASGLGGTNKNTEAFF
TRBV4-1	CASSHSGTEAFF
TRBV11-2	CASSGWVTTGSPLHF
TRBV20-1	CSASSGLEAFF
TRBV28	CASSQTSGKETQYF
TRBV5-4	CASSAGVGTEYNEQFF
TRBV29-1	CSVDPGETQYF
TRBV3-1/TRBV3-2	CASSQGTGTGRDEQYF
TRBV6-5	CASSLTENYGYTF
TRBV28	CASSLDRGASVNSPLHF
TRBV11-2	CASSPRTGATEAFF
TRBV9	CASSGGGTGGTNYGYTF
TRBV12-5	CASGLAREAFF
TRBV6-2/TRBV6-3	CASTPGGRQPQHF